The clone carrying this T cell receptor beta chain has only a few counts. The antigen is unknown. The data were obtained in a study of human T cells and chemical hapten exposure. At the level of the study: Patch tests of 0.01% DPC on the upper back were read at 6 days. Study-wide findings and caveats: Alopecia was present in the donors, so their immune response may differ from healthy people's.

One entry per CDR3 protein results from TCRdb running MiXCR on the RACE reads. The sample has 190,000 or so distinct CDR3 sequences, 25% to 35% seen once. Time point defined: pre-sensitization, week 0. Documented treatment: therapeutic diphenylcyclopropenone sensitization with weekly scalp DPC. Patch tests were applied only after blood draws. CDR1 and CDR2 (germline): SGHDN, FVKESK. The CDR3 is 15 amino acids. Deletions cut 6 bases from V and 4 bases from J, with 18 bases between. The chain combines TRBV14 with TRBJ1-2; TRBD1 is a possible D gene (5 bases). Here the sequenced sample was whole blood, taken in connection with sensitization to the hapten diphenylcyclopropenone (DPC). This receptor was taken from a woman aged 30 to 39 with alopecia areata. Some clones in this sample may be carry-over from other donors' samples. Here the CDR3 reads CASSRDLLDSYGYTF. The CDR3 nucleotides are TGTGCCAGCAGTCGAGACCTTCTAGACAGCTATGGCTACACCTTC.